The table lists the clone carrying this TCR beta chain with a few counts. CDR1 is SEHNR, CDR2 FQNEAQ, per germline (reference sequence). This CDR3 comprises 11 residues. Between the trimmed V and J ends, which lost 8 bases and 8 bases, there was a span of 11 bases. The sample originates from a study of shared clonotypes between healthy human individuals. Produced via immunoSEQ multiplex PCR; TCRdb's table is partial and in-frame only. The table shows about 1 million clones, with around 76% occurring only once. Nashville, Tennessee was home to all donors, who were Caucasian adults. Into CD45RA+ naive and CD45RA-negative memory subsets, the CD4+ cells were split.

The TCR sequence derives from a man younger than 30 in good health. The chain recombines TRBV7-9 with TRBJ2-3, with TRBD2 as a possible D gene (5 bases). Input material: memory CD4+ T cells sorted from blood. The subset here: CD45RA-negative fraction. This CDR3 is CASDRAGTQYF. The CDR3 bases are TGTGCCAGCGACCGGGCGGGTACGCAGTATTTT.